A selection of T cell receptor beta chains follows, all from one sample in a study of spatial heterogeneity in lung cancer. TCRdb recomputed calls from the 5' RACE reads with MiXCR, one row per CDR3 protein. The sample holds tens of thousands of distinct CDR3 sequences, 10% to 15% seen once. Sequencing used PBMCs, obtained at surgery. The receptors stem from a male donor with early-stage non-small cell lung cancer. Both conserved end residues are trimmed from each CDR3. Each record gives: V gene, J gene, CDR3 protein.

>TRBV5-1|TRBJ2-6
ASSLVGAGANVLT
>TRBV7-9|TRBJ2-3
ASSPVSGTDTQY
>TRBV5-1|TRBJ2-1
ASSSSDQQF
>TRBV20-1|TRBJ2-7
SARDRPFTYEQY
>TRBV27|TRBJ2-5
ASSLNLGSQETQY
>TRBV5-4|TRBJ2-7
ASSTPGQSSGEQY
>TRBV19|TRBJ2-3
ASSQARGWADTQY
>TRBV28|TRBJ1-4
ASSDGATNEKLF
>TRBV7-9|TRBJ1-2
ASSEINRGSYGYT
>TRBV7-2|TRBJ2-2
ASSTRTEMNTGELF
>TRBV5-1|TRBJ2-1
ASSLVVSAGGDNEQF
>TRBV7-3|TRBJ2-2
ASSTRLATDGELF
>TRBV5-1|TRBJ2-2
ASSLRTGDTGELF
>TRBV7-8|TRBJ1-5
ASSPLPRATGGFNRNQPQH
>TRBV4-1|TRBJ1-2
ASSQGQGSNYGYT
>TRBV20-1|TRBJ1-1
SAREDSEAF
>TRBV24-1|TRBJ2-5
ATSDSRTVETQY
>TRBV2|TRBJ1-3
ASSEAGPFSGNTIY
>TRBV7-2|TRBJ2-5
ASSTTGTQAETQY
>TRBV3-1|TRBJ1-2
ASSQDEAYGYT
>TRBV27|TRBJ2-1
ASSPNWDSYNEQF
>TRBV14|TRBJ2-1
ASSRGRGTHNEQF
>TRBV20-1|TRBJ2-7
SGRATSRYSYEQY
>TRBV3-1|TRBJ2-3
ASSQGQGADTQY
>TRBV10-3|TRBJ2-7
AISESDYEQY
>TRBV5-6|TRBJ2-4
ASSFTGAKNIQY